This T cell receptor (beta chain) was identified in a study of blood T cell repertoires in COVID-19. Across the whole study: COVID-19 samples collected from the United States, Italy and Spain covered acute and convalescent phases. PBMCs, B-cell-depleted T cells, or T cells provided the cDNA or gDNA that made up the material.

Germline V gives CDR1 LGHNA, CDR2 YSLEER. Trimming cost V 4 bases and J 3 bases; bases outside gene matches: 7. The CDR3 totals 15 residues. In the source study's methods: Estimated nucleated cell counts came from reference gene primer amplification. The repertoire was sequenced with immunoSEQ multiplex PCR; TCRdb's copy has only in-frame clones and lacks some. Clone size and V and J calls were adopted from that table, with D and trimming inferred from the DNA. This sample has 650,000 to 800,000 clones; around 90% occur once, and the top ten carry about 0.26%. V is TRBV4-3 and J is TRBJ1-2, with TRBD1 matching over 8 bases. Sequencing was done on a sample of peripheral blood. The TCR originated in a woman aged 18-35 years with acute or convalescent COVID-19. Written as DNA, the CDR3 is TGCGCCAGCAGCCGCAGGGGGCAGGTAGACTATGGCTACACCTTC. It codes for CASSRRGQVDYGYTF.